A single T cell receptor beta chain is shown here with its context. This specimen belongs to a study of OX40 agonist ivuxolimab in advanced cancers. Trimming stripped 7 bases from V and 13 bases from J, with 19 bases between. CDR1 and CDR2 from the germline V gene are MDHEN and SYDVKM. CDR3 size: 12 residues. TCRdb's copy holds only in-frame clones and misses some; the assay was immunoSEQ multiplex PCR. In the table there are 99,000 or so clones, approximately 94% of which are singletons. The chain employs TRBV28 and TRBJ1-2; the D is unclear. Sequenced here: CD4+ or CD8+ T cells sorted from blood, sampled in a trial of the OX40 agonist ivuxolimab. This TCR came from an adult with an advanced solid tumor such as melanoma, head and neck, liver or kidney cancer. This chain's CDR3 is CASTTLERYSTF. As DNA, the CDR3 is TGTGCCAGCACCACCTTGGAAAGGTACTCCACCTTC.